This T cell receptor (beta chain) was found in a study of human T cells and chemical hapten exposure. Findings of the study overall: PT1 expanded TCR counts correlated positively with patch test score.

As to time point: pre-sensitization, week 0. Specified treatment: therapeutic diphenylcyclopropenone sensitization with weekly scalp DPC. Using its own MiXCR run on the RACE reads, TCRdb lists one record per CDR3 protein. The sample shows approximately 77,000 distinct CDR3 sequences, less than 15% of them seen only once. This clonotype was detected ten times or more. Its antigen is undetermined. Sequenced material: whole blood, taken in connection with sensitization to the hapten diphenylcyclopropenone (DPC). This sequence was found in a woman in her 50s with alopecia areata. Some clones in this sample may be carry-over from other donors' samples.

The CDR3 region is CASSQGTDSYEQYF. DNA for the CDR3: TGTGCCAGCAGCCAAGGGACAGACTCCTACGAGCAGTACTTC. V is TRBV7-9 and J is TRBJ2-7; the match to TRBD1 covers 7 bases. CDR1 and CDR2 from the germline V gene are SEHNR and FQNEAQ (reference sequence). This CDR3 comprises 14 residues. V lost 5 bases and J lost 0; bases outside the gene matches: 4.